Following are 12 T cell receptor beta chains from one sample sequenced in a study of cytomegalovirus exposure and HLA in healthy donors. PCR used 60 Vbeta primers and 13 Jbeta primers. Produced via immunoSEQ multiplex PCR; TCRdb's table is partial and in-frame only. The sample carries approximately 160,000 clones, approximately 78% recorded once. The source material was PBMCs. All receptors come from a young woman in good health and CMV-seronegative.

The chain carries TRBV2 and TRBJ2-1; 7 nucleotides agree with TRBD2. CDR3 size: 15 residues. The germline V gene has CDR1 SNHLY and CDR2 FYNNEI. J gave up 3 bases and V 4 bases, and 6 bases lay outside the gene matches. The CDR3 DNA reads as TGTGCCAGCAGTGGCTTGGGACTACACTACAATGAGCAGTTCTTC. Translation: CASSGLGLHYNEQFF.

For the CDR3, the DNA is TGTGCCAGCAGTGACACCGCTAGCGTCAGCTCCTACAATGAGCAGTTCTTC. Amino acids: CASSDTASVSSYNEQFF. The chain links TRBV6-4 to TRBJ2-1, with D possibly matching TRBD2 (6 bases). V was clipped by 2 bases and J by 0 bases, with 14 bases between them. The germline V gene encodes CDR1 MRHNA and CDR2 SNTAGT. The CDR3 length is 17 residues.

The V gene is TRBV30, the J gene TRBJ2-6, with 7 bases identical to TRBD1. After removal of 8 bases from V and 0 bases from J, the junction contained 4 bases not matched to a gene. Germline CDR1 GTSNPN, CDR2 SVGIG (reference sequence). This CDR3 is 14 amino acids long. The chain's CDR3 is CAGDRASGANVLTF. DNA of the CDR3: TGTGCCGGCGACAGGGCCTCTGGGGCCAACGTCCTGACTTTC.

The V and J genes are TRBV10-3 and TRBJ1-2; 7 bases are a match to TRBD1. CDR1 is ENHRY, CDR2 SYGVKD, per germline. The CDR3 is made up of 13 amino acids. The junction had 7 bases not matched to a gene; V was cut back by 8 bases and J by 4 bases. The CDR3 DNA sequence: TGTGCCATCCGGGACAGCCTGAGCTATGGCTACACCTTC. This gives the protein CAIRDSLSYGYTF.

The V gene is TRBV2, the J gene TRBJ1-4; D gene ambiguous. Looked up from germline, CDR1 is SNHLY and CDR2 is FYNNEI. V lost 4 bases to trimming and J lost 7 bases, with 13 bases between them. The length of the CDR3 is 14 residues. The CDR3 protein is CASSVVDRGEKLFF. The CDR3 bases are TGTGCCAGCAGTGTAGTCGACCGGGGTGAAAAACTGTTTTTT.

This chain uses TRBV12-5 with TRBJ2-1, with D maybe TRBD2 (5 bases). Germline V gene sequence: CDR1 LGHNT, CDR2 FRNRAP. Trimming took 7 bases from V and 0 from J, leaving 10 bases between them. This CDR3 spans 14 amino acids. CDR3 coding DNA: TGTGCTAGTGTCGGGATCAGCTCCTACAATGAGCAGTTCTTC. Translation: CASVGISSYNEQFF.

V gene TRBV13 combines with J gene TRBJ2-7; 9 bases fit TRBD2. Germline V gene data show CDR1 as PRHDT and CDR2 as FYEKMQ (reference sequence). This CDR3 has 14 residues. V lost 4 bases and J lost 9; bases outside the gene matches: 10. This chain's CDR3 is CASSSGLAGFSQYF. CDR3 bases: TGTGCCAGCAGCTCGGGGCTAGCGGGGTTTTCGCAGTACTTC.

This chain joins TRBV5-1 and TRBJ1-3; 7 bases line up with TRBD1. CDR1 and CDR2 (germline): SGHRS, YFSETQ. The trim removed 0 bases at V and 2 bases at J, leaving 5 bases unmatched. The CDR3 is 16 residues long. CDR3 sequence reads: CASSLGQGAAGNTIYF. The DNA of the CDR3 is TGCGCCAGCAGCTTGGGACAGGGTGCCGCTGGAAACACCATATATTTT.

The chain employs TRBV6-4 and TRBJ1-1; 8 bases are shared with TRBD1. The CDR3 covers 13 residues. With 3 bases clipped from V and 3 bases from J, the junction kept 0 bases outside the gene matches. CDR1 MRHNA and CDR2 SNTAGT come from the germline V gene. CDR3: CASSEDRDTEAFF. CDR3 coding DNA: TGTGCCAGCAGTGAGGACAGGGACACTGAAGCTTTCTTT.

This sequence joins TRBV5-8 and TRBJ1-3; TRBD1 is a possible D gene (5 bases). Looked up from germline, CDR1 is SGHTS and CDR2 is YDEGEE. The CDR3 extends over 15 amino acids. Between the trimmed V and J ends, which lost 2 bases and 0 bases, there was a span of 9 bases. DNA for the CDR3: TGTGCCAGCAGCTTCCGACAGTTCTCTGGAAACACCATATATTTT. Amino acids: CASSFRQFSGNTIYF. The variable domain in full, completed from reference TRBV5-8 and TRBJ1-3, reads EAGVTQSPTHLIKTRGQQATLRCSPISGHTSVYWYQQALGLGLQFLLWYDEGEERNRGNFPPRFSGRQFPNYSSELNVNALELEDSALYLCASSFRQFSGNTIYFGEGSWLTVV.

This clone has only a few counts. The DNA of the CDR3 is TGTGCCAGCTCACGATATACTAGCGGACGACAAGAGACCCAGTACTTC. It codes for CASSRYTSGRQETQYF. The chain carries TRBV18 and TRBJ2-5; 8 positions match TRBD2. The CDR3 consists of 16 residues. The germline V gene has CDR1 KGHSH and CDR2 LQKENI. Trimming at V came to 4 bases and at J to 2 bases, leaving 9 bases not matched to a gene.

The rearrangement uses TRBV27 and TRBJ2-1, with 12 bases identical to TRBD2. This CDR3 is 16 amino acids long. In germline, CDR1 is MNHEY, CDR2 SMNVEV (reference sequence). Unmatched junction bases numbered 9, after V lost 5 bases and J lost 7 bases. CDR3 loop: CASSPLAGGPRNEQFF. CDR3 DNA sequence: TGTGCCAGCAGTCCCCTAGCGGGAGGGCCACGGAATGAGCAGTTCTTC.